The present T cell receptor beta chain was sequenced within a study of blood T cell repertoires in COVID-19. Study in general: From T cells, B-cell-depleted T cells, or PBMCs came the material, which was cDNA or gDNA.

The repertoire was sequenced with immunoSEQ multiplex PCR; TCRdb's copy has only in-frame clones and lacks some. Seen here are some 120,000 clones, about three quarters observed once, and the top ten hold around 2%. At least ten counts were recorded for this clone. This CDR3 is 14 amino acids long. Germline V CDR1 and CDR2: SGHVS, FQNEAQ. V shed 4 bases and J 6 bases; nucleotides not matched to a gene: 7. Sequenced sample: peripheral blood. The V call is TRBV7-8, the J call TRBJ2-7; TRBD2 agrees at 9 bases. The receptor comes from a woman in her sixties or seventies with acute or convalescent COVID-19. The CDR3 loop is CASSWGTSSGEQYF. DNA of the CDR3: TGTGCCAGCAGCTGGGGGACTAGCTCTGGCGAGCAGTACTTC.